The 31 T cell receptor beta chains reported below all come from one sample, sequenced in a study of blood T cell repertoires in COVID-19. The repertoire was sequenced with immunoSEQ multiplex PCR; TCRdb's copy has only in-frame clones and lacks some. The table records roughly 190,000 clones, roughly 84% of them present only once. Sequencing used PBMCs or T cells enriched from blood (not recorded which). These receptors all stem from a woman younger than 45 who had been exposed to COVID-19.

The J gene is TRBJ1-1, the V gene TRBV6-5; weak D call: TRBD1 (5 bases). The CDR3 is 14 residues long. Germline CDR1 reads MNHEY; CDR2 reads SVGAGI. The V gene lost 0 bases and the J gene lost 5 bases, with 10 bases spanning the gap. The CDR3: CASSYSQGRTEAFF. In nucleotides, the CDR3 is TGTGCCAGCAGTTACTCGCAGGGCCGGACTGAAGCTTTCTTT.

Many counts were recorded for this clone. The chain recombines TRBV5-1 with TRBJ2-3; 8 positions agree with TRBD2. The CDR3 covers 17 residues. Germline values: CDR1 SGHRS, CDR2 YFSETQ. After removal of 2 bases from V and 2 bases from J, the junction contained 10 bases not matched to a gene. CDR3 in DNA: TGCGCCAGCAGCTTAGGGTCAGCGGGGGATCTCACAGATACGCAGTATTTT. It specifies CASSLGSAGDLTDTQYF.

The chain is built from TRBV12-5 and TRBJ1-5; maybe TRBD1 (5 bases). V lost 1 base and J 0 bases, leaving 16 bases between the germline ends. Germline V gene sequence: CDR1 LGHNT, CDR2 FRNRAP. This CDR3 has 18 amino acids. CDR3 sequence: CASGLAVGHLYSNQPQHF. Written as DNA, the CDR3 is TGTGCTAGTGGTTTGGCCGTAGGACACCTCTATAGCAATCAGCCCCAGCATTTT.

This chain links TRBV7-9 with TRBJ2-2; D not resolved. The V gene lost 0 bases and the J gene lost 0 bases, with 5 bases spanning the gap. The CDR3 contains 15 residues. Germline loops: CDR1 SEHNR, CDR2 FQNEAQ (reference sequence). DNA for the CDR3: TGTGCCAGCAGCTTAGCGGGCCCGAACACCGGGGAGCTGTTTTTT. It encodes CASSLAGPNTGELFF.

The chain links TRBV12-5 to TRBJ1-2; 12 bases align to TRBD1. The CDR3 has 19 residues. The junction had 14 bases not matched to a gene; V was cut back by 4 bases and J by 2 bases. Germline CDR1 is LGHNT and CDR2 is FRNRAP. CDR3 coding DNA: TGTGCTAGTGGTTCTCGTCTCGATGGGACAGGGGGCGACAACTATGGCTACACCTTC. Its translation is CASGSRLDGTGGDNYGYTF.

The CDR3 nucleotides are TGTGCCAGCTCACCGGGACTAGCGGACACCACTAGCACAGATACGCAGTATTTT. Protein product: CASSPGLADTTSTDTQYF. V usage is TRBV18 and J usage is TRBJ2-3; 11 bases are shared with TRBD2. Germline V gene data show CDR1 as KGHSH and CDR2 as LQKENI. V shed 3 bases and J 0 bases; nucleotides not matched to a gene: 8. The CDR3 has 18 residues.

This sequence joins TRBV24-1 and TRBJ1-4; TRBD1 aligns across 8 bases. The trim removed 2 bases at V and 11 bases at J, leaving 0 bases unmatched. CDR1 and CDR2 from the germline V gene are KGHDR and SFDVKD. The CDR3 runs to 12 residues. Here the CDR3 reads CATSDWTGKLFF. The CDR3 coding sequence is TGTGCCACCAGTGATTGGACAGGGAAACTGTTTTTT.

The V and J genes are TRBV12-3 or TRBV12-4 and TRBJ1-2; D is possibly TRBD1 (5 bases). V was cut by 6 bases and J by 5 bases, with 13 bases left in between. The CDR3 totals 13 residues. In DNA, the CDR3 is TGTGCCAGCAGCCAAACACAGGCGTATGGCTACACCTTC. Translated: CASSQTQAYGYTF.

The rearrangement joins TRBV3-1 (or the pseudogene TRBV3-2) to TRBJ2-7; TRBD2 aligns across 7 bases. V shed 0 bases and J 6 bases; nucleotides not matched to a gene: 14. The CDR3 has 17 residues. Germline loops: CDR1 LGHDT, CDR2 YNNKEL (reference sequence). The CDR3 nucleotides are TGTGCCAGCAGCCAAGATTGGGGGGGTGGTAGCGGCTCCGAGCAGTACTTC. Translation: CASSQDWGGGSGSEQYF.

There are many counts of this clone. In DNA form, the CDR3 reads TGTGCCAGCAGCTTGGGGGGGACAGACGTGGCCTATGGCTACACCTTC. This translates into CASSLGGTDVAYGYTF. The rearrangement joins TRBV5-5 to TRBJ1-2, with 7 bases aligning to TRBD1. Germline V gene sequence: CDR1 SGHKS, CDR2 YYEKEE (reference sequence). V lost 0 bases, J lost 4 bases, and 9 bases stayed unmatched. The CDR3 is made up of 16 amino acids. The whole variable domain, filled in from reference TRBV5-5 and TRBJ1-2, reads DAGVTQSPTHLIKTRGQQVTLRCSPISGHKSVSWYQQVLGQGPQFIFQYYEKEERGRGNFPDRFSARQFPNYSSELNVNALLLGDSALYLCASSLGGTDVAYGYTFGSGTRLTVV.

The chain's CDR3 is CASSTGQGGDTQYF. As DNA, the CDR3 is TGTGCCAGTAGTACCGGACAGGGAGGAGATACGCAGTATTTT. The chain is built from TRBV19 and TRBJ2-3; 8 bases are shared with TRBD1. The CDR3 spans 14 residues. Germline CDR1 LNHDA, CDR2 SQIVND (reference sequence). V lost 4 bases, J lost 5 bases, and 5 bases stayed unmatched. Using reference TRBV19 and TRBJ2-3 for the parts outside the CDR3, the full variable domain is DGGITQSPKYLFRKEGQNVTLSCEQNLNHDAMYWYRQDPGQGLRLIYYSQIVNDFQKGDIAEGYSVSREKKESFPLTVTSAQKNPTAFYLCASSTGQGGDTQYFGPGTRLTVL.

The gene calls are TRBV5-1 and TRBJ2-2; a weak D match, TRBD2 (5 bases). Trimming cost V 0 bases and J 5 bases, with 14 bases left between them. Germline CDR1 is SGHRS and CDR2 is YFSETQ. This CDR3 comprises 16 residues. CDR3 residues: CASSLDTLGGTGELFF. The CDR3 nucleotides are TGCGCCAGCAGCTTGGATACACTAGGTGGGACCGGGGAGCTGTTTTTT.

The genes are TRBV2 and TRBJ1-6, with D uncertain. Trimming removed 7 bases at V and 2 bases at J, with 12 bases between. CDR1 and CDR2 (germline): SNHLY, FYNNEI. The CDR3 consists of 15 residues. The CDR3 DNA is TGTGCCAGCAACCTCCAGAGGACCTATAATTCACCCCTCCACTTT. Translating gives CASNLQRTYNSPLHF.

This clone showed up just a few times. The chain carries TRBV5-1 and TRBJ2-1, with a weak D call TRBD2 (6 bases). The CDR3 has 13 residues. Germline V gene data show CDR1 as SGHRS and CDR2 as YFSETQ. Trimming shortened V by 1 base and J by 6 bases, and 8 bases separated the two germline ends. DNA of the CDR3: TGCGCCAGCAGCTTGACTAGCTCCAATGAGCAGTTCTTC. Translated: CASSLTSSNEQFF. The variable domain in full, completed from reference TRBV5-1 and TRBJ2-1, reads KAGVTQTPRYLIKTRGQQVTLSCSPISGHRSVSWYQQTPGQGLQFLFEYFSETQRNKGNFPGRFSGRQFSNSRSEMNVSTLELGDSALYLCASSLTSSNEQFFGPGTRLTVL.

This clone was observed once. This chain links TRBV3-1 (or the pseudogene TRBV3-2) with TRBJ2-1; a possible D gene is TRBD1 (5 bases). The CDR3 loop spans 17 amino acids. The germline V and J ends were trimmed by 0 bases and 5 bases, with 17 bases remaining between them. Germline CDR1 reads LGHDT; CDR2 reads YNNKEL (reference sequence). The CDR3 DNA is TGTGCCAGCAGCCAAGATCTTCCGGACACATTGAACAATGAGCAGTTCTTC. Encoded protein: CASSQDLPDTLNNEQFF.

This chain uses TRBV7-9 with TRBJ2-3, with TRBD2 matching 11 bases. CDR1 is SEHNR and CDR2 is FQNEAQ in the germline V gene (reference sequence). This CDR3 spans 19 amino acids. The ends lost 5 bases at V and 4 bases at J; junction bases unmatched: 17. In DNA, the CDR3 is TGTGCCAGCAGCACCCGGGCGGGTTTAGCGGGGGGGCCATCAGATACGCAGTATTTT. It encodes CASSTRAGLAGGPSDTQYF.

The chain couples TRBV12-3 or TRBV12-4 to TRBJ1-1; D call uncertain. The CDR3 spans 13 residues. V lost 1 base, J lost 3 bases, and 6 bases lay in between. The DNA of the CDR3 is TGTGCCAGCAGTTTAGATTCAGACACTGAAGCTTTCTTT. This gives the protein CASSLDSDTEAFF.

This chain joins TRBV4-1 and TRBJ1-4; D is unresolved. V shed 1 base and J shed 7 bases, with 13 bases lying between them. Germline CDR1 is MGHRA and CDR2 is YSYEKL. The CDR3 runs 15 residues. The CDR3 protein is CASSQVGGIGEKLFF. CDR3 sequence (DNA): TGCGCCAGCAGCCAAGTCGGAGGGATCGGTGAAAAACTGTTTTTT.

The CDR3 loop reads CASRNQGGNTIYF. The CDR3 DNA is TGTGCCAGCAGGAACCAGGGGGGAAACACCATATATTTT. The J gene is TRBJ1-3, the V gene TRBV27; TRBD1 is a possible D gene (6 bases). The CDR3 spans 13 residues. V was pared by 6 bases and J by 4 bases, with 10 bases between. Looked up from germline, CDR1 is MNHEY and CDR2 is SMNVEV (reference sequence).

A single count supports this clone. This sample also contains other DNA sequences that code for the same CDR3. The rearrangement links TRBV20-1 to TRBJ2-7; tentatively, D is TRBD1 (6 bases). There are 11 residues in the CDR3. V was cut by 3 bases and J by 3 bases, with 6 bases left in between. Germline V gene data show CDR1 as DFQATT and CDR2 as SNEGSKA (reference sequence). The CDR3 is CSARDSYEQYF. CDR3 sequence (DNA): TGCAGTGCTAGGGACAGCTACGAGCAGTACTTC.

The table lists this clone with a few counts. This chain links TRBV23-1 with TRBJ1-3; D is unresolved. TRBV23-1 is an ORF, and what it does is uncertain. Trimming left V 0 bases short and J 0 bases short, with 18 bases between. The CDR3 sequence is 19 residues long. Here the CDR3 DNA reads TGCGCCAGCAGTCAATCCAGTCGTCGGGCGGGGTCCTCTGGAAACACCATATATTTT. This gives the protein CASSQSSRRAGSSGNTIYF.

CDR3 amino acids: CASSRRTTGTGAPPLHF. As DNA, the CDR3 is TGTGCCAGCAGCCGGCGTACGACCGGGACAGGGGCACCACCCCTCCACTTT. The chain combines TRBV3-1 (or the pseudogene TRBV3-2) with TRBJ1-6; 10 bases are a match to TRBD1. Unmatched junction bases numbered 14, after V lost 4 bases and J lost 11 bases. This CDR3 has 17 residues. In germline, CDR1 is LGHDT, CDR2 YNNKEL (reference sequence).

This chain uses TRBV9 with TRBJ2-7; TRBD1 matches at 9 bases. In germline, CDR1 is SGDLS, CDR2 YYNGEE. V was clipped by 3 bases and J by 4 bases; unmatched bases: 8. This CDR3 spans 15 amino acids. CDR3 DNA sequence: TGTGCCAGCAGCGCCGCCGGGACAGGGCCTTACGAGCAGTACTTC. Protein sequence: CASSAAGTGPYEQYF.

V and J are TRBV13 and TRBJ2-1; TRBD2 aligns across 7 bases. Unmatched junction bases numbered 8, after V lost 2 bases and J lost 4 bases. Per germline, CDR1 PRHDT and CDR2 FYEKMQ (reference sequence). The CDR3 totals 16 residues. CDR3 in DNA: TGTGCCAGCAGCTTAAATTCGCGGGGGTTGTACAATGAGCAGTTCTTC. Translation gives CASSLNSRGLYNEQFF.

The CDR3 loop reads CASSPDSGGSYNEQFF. CDR3 DNA sequence: TGTGCCAGCAGCCCAGACTCGGGTGGCTCCTACAATGAGCAGTTCTTC. The genes are TRBV9 and TRBJ2-1; D remains ambiguous. In germline, CDR1 is SGDLS, CDR2 YYNGEE. This CDR3 is 16 amino acids long. The V end was cut by 4 bases, the J end by 0 bases, with 14 bases between.

V and J are TRBV7-2 and TRBJ2-7; 9 bases align to TRBD2. The CDR3 length is 14 residues. The trim removed 5 bases at V and 5 bases at J, leaving 7 bases unmatched. Germline V gene sequence: CDR1 SGHTA, CDR2 FQGNSA. CDR3 bases: TGTGCCAGCAGCCATCCGGGACTAGCAAACGAGCAGTACTTC. It translates to CASSHPGLANEQYF.

V gene TRBV9 combines with J gene TRBJ1-1; TRBD1 matches 7 bases. V was pared by 2 bases and J by 1 base, with 5 bases of the junction left unmatched. This CDR3 contains 15 residues. Germline CDR1 reads SGDLS; CDR2 reads YYNGEE. CDR3 amino acids: CASSVEGQKNTEAFF. For the CDR3, the DNA is TGTGCCAGCAGCGTTGAGGGACAGAAGAACACTGAAGCTTTCTTT.

The rearrangement links TRBV27 to TRBJ2-7; tentatively, D is TRBD2 (6 bases). The ends were cut back, 8 bases at V and 2 bases at J, with 16 bases in the middle. The V gene's germline CDR1 is MNHEY and CDR2 SMNVEV (reference sequence). This CDR3 comprises 14 residues. The CDR3 nucleotides are TGTGCCAGCGGCCGCGGGACGGCACCCTACGAGCAGTACTTC. It encodes CASGRGTAPYEQYF.

This chain joins TRBV29-1 and TRBJ2-4, with D perhaps matching TRBD1 (5 bases). With 3 bases removed from V and 0 bases from J, the gap between germline ends came to 12 bases. The CDR3 runs 15 residues. CDR1 is SQVTM, CDR2 ANQGSEA, per germline. DNA for the CDR3: TGCAGCGTTGAGGATGGGGCGGTAGCCAAAAACATTCAGTACTTC. It specifies CSVEDGAVAKNIQYF.

The chain employs TRBV3-1 (or the pseudogene TRBV3-2) and TRBJ2-5; 7 bases fit TRBD2. CDR1 LGHDT and CDR2 YNNKEL come from the germline V gene (reference sequence). This CDR3 is 14 amino acids long. V shed 4 bases, J shed 3 bases, and the junction held 5 bases outside the gene matches. The CDR3 region is CASSRLREKETQYF. The DNA for the CDR3 is TGTGCCAGCAGCCGCTTGCGGGAGAAAGAGACCCAGTACTTC.

The rearrangement links TRBV12-3 or TRBV12-4 to TRBJ2-5; TRBD2 might be the D (6 bases). The CDR3 contains 11 residues. Trimming stripped 8 bases from V and 4 bases from J, with 8 bases between. This chain's CDR3 is CASGTGETQYF. The CDR3 DNA sequence: TGTGCCAGCGGGACTGGAGAGACCCAGTACTTC.